A selection of T cell receptor beta chains follows, all from one sample in a study of blood T cell repertoires in COVID-19. Only in-frame clones appear in the TCRdb table, and some are missing; sequencing was by immunoSEQ multiplex PCR. The table lists roughly 240,000 clones, 85% to 90% of them singletons. Sequenced input: PBMCs or T cells enriched from blood (not recorded which). These receptor sequences come from a man between 45 and 60 years old who had been exposed to COVID-19. CDR3s include the opening cysteine and the closing phenylalanine or tryptophan. D genes are given only for firm matches. Expanded clones get a size class; other rows say once, few or many, or leave the size out.

>TRBV6-1|TRBJ2-7|NA|TRBD1
CASSEPDRGRYEQYF
TGTGCCAGCAGTGAACCGGACAGGGGGCGATACGAGCAGTACTTC
>TRBV5-1|TRBJ2-1|NA|TRBD1
CASSSTTGTIYNEQFF
TGCGCCAGCAGCTCAACGACAGGGACAATCTACAATGAGCAGTTCTTC
>TRBV11-3|TRBJ1-4|NA|NA
CASSLGGQPNEKLFF
TGTGCCAGCAGCTTAGGAGGCCAGCCTAATGAAAAACTGTTTTTT
>TRBV15|TRBJ1-5|NA|TRBD1
CATTGTGAGAQHF
TGTGCCACCACCGGGACAGGCGCGGGGGCCCAGCATTTT
>TRBV4-1|TRBJ2-5|NA|NA
CASSQGLGGGEETQYF
TGCGCCAGCAGCCAAGGACTGGGGGGAGGTGAGGAGACCCAGTACTTC
>TRBV19|TRBJ1-5|NA|TRBD1
CASSSDREGNQPQHF
TGTGCCAGTTCCTCGGACAGGGAGGGCAATCAGCCCCAGCATTTT
>TRBV5-4|TRBJ2-2|NA|NA
CASRGGGTGELFF
TGTGCCAGCAGAGGAGGCGGCACCGGGGAGCTGTTTTTT
>TRBV10-3|TRBJ1-5|NA|NA
CAISESLVGVQPQHF
TGTGCCATCAGTGAGTCGCTAGTAGGAGTTCAGCCCCAGCATTTT
>TRBV5-4|TRBJ1-1|few|NA
CASSLRANTEAFF
TGTGCCAGCAGCTTAAGAGCGAACACTGAAGCTTTCTTT
>TRBV19|TRBJ1-1|few|TRBD1
CASSIDRSGGHQVMNTEAFF
TGTGCCAGTAGTATAGATCGTTCAGGGGGCCACCAGGTTATGAACACTGAAGCTTTCTTT
>TRBV9|TRBJ2-2|NA|NA
CASSVDQAAGELFF
TGTGCCAGCAGCGTAGATCAGGCAGCCGGGGAGCTGTTTTTT
>TRBV6-5|TRBJ1-4|NA|TRBD1
CASSRQGAQEKLFF
TGTGCCAGCAGCCGACAGGGGGCGCAAGAAAAACTGTTTTTT
>TRBV5-1|TRBJ2-3|NA|TRBD1
CASSSGQGGDTQYF
TGCGCCAGCAGCTCGGGACAGGGGGGCGATACGCAGTATTTT
>TRBV28|TRBJ1-2|NA|NA
CASSVAGATYGYTF
TGTGCCAGCAGTGTCGCAGGGGCCACATATGGCTACACCTTC
>TRBV27|TRBJ1-2|NA|TRBD1
CASSSQGAEGYTF
TGTGCCAGCAGTTCACAGGGGGCGGAGGGCTACACCTTC
>TRBV6-5|TRBJ2-1|NA|NA
CASSYSGVSYNEQFF
TGTGCCAGCAGTTACTCAGGGGTCTCCTACAATGAGCAGTTCTTC
>TRBV15|TRBJ2-5|NA|NA
CATKPGSQETQYF
TGTGCCACCAAACCCGGGTCCCAAGAGACCCAGTACTTC
>TRBV28|TRBJ2-3|NA|NA
CASSPPRGLTDTQYF
TGTGCCAGCAGCCCCCCGCGGGGACTCACAGATACGCAGTATTTT
>TRBV9|TRBJ1-6|NA|TRBD1
CASSVGEETGGISPLHF
TGTGCCAGCAGCGTAGGGGAAGAGACAGGGGGAATTTCACCCCTCCACTTT
>TRBV7-3|TRBJ2-6|NA|TRBD2
CASSPHLLAGGANVLTF
TGTGCCAGCAGCCCCCACCTTCTAGCGGGAGGAGCCAACGTCCTGACTTTC
>TRBV2|TRBJ2-5|NA|NA
CASSGLQQETQYF
TGTGCCAGCAGTGGACTGCAACAAGAGACCCAGTACTTC
>TRBV15|TRBJ2-1|NA|TRBD2
CATSRDQREGLWEQFF
TGTGCCACCAGCAGAGATCAGCGGGAGGGCCTGTGGGAGCAGTTCTTC
>TRBV18|TRBJ1-1|NA|NA
CASSLRQVFMNTEAFF
TGTGCCAGCTCACTCCGACAGGTTTTCATGAACACTGAAGCTTTCTTT
>TRBV27|TRBJ1-4|NA|NA
CASSLSRATNEKLFF
TGTGCCAGCAGTTTATCGAGGGCAACTAATGAAAAACTGTTTTTT
>TRBV28|TRBJ2-1|NA|NA
CASSPPGDEQFF
TGTGCCAGCAGCCCCCCAGGCGATGAGCAGTTCTTC
>TRBV11-3|TRBJ2-1|NA|TRBD2
CASSIGLAGPSSYNEQFF
TGTGCCAGCAGCATCGGACTAGCGGGCCCTAGCTCCTACAATGAGCAGTTCTTC
>TRBV28|TRBJ1-2|NA|TRBD1
CASSLGQHYGYTF
TGTGCCAGCAGTCTGGGACAGCACTATGGCTACACCTTC
>TRBV25-1|TRBJ2-1|NA|NA
CASSELGGGQYSEQFF
TGTGCCAGCAGTGAATTGGGGGGAGGTCAATATAGCGAGCAGTTCTTC
>TRBV5-8|TRBJ2-1|NA|TRBD2
CASSSWPGLRSYNEQFF
TGTGCCAGCAGCTCCTGGCCGGGACTACGCTCCTACAATGAGCAGTTCTTC
>TRBV28|TRBJ1-5|NA|TRBD1
CASSFGTGQPQHF
TGTGCCAGCAGTTTTGGGACAGGTCAGCCCCAGCATTTT
>TRBV24-1|TRBJ1-4|once|TRBD1
CATSAGQGDGEKLFF
TGTGCCACCAGTGCGGGACAGGGGGATGGTGAAAAACTGTTTTTT
>TRBV19|TRBJ2-5|NA|TRBD2
CASSIGPSGRAYETQYF
TGTGCCAGTAGTATAGGTCCTAGCGGGAGGGCCTACGAGACCCAGTACTTC
>TRBV6-5|TRBJ2-2|NA|TRBD2
CATGLGWGTGELFF
TGTGCCACCGGACTAGGATGGGGGACCGGGGAGCTGTTTTTT
>TRBV4-1|TRBJ2-3|NA|TRBD2
CASSHGRTSGSTDTQYF
TGCGCCAGCAGCCACGGTAGGACTAGCGGGAGTACAGATACGCAGTATTTT
>TRBV14|TRBJ1-2|NA|NA
CASSQGVAGDGYTF
TGTGCCAGCAGCCAAGGAGTGGCAGGGGATGGCTACACCTTC
>TRBV11-1|TRBJ2-2|NA|NA
CASSLSPSTGELFF
TGTGCCAGCAGCTTATCGCCGAGCACCGGGGAGCTGTTTTTT